This T cell receptor beta chain was sequenced in a study of blood T cell repertoires in COVID-19. Study-wide context: In each case, the material was cDNA or gDNA derived from T cells, B-cell-depleted T cells, or PBMCs.

In the source study's methods: Quantification of nucleated cells was approximated via reference gene primer amplification. Profiling relied on immunoSEQ multiplex PCR, and the TCRdb table lists in-frame clones only, not all of them. For V, J and clone size, that table is used; D and trimming come from the DNA. The sample carries under 300,000 clones, 70% to 90% recorded once. V dropped 4 bases and J dropped 2 bases, with 23 bases sitting between them. The germline V gene has CDR1 SNHLY and CDR2 FYNNEI. The CDR3 length is 18 residues. The receptor comes from a woman in her seventies with active or convalescent COVID-19. The sample comprised peripheral blood. The chain recombines TRBV2 with TRBJ1-1, with D perhaps TRBD1 (5 bases). CDR3 amino acids: CASSAPRQGPSLNTEAFF. The DNA for the CDR3 is TGTGCCAGCAGTGCCCCACGCCAGGGCCCTTCCCTCAACACTGAAGCTTTCTTT. Full variable domain (remainder filled in from reference TRBV2 and TRBJ1-1): EPEVTQTPSHQVTQMGQEVILRCVPISNHLYFYWYRQILGQKVEFLVSFYNNEISEKSEIFDDQFSVERPDGSNFTLKIRSTKLEDSAMYFCASSAPRQGPSLNTEAFFGQGTRLTVV.